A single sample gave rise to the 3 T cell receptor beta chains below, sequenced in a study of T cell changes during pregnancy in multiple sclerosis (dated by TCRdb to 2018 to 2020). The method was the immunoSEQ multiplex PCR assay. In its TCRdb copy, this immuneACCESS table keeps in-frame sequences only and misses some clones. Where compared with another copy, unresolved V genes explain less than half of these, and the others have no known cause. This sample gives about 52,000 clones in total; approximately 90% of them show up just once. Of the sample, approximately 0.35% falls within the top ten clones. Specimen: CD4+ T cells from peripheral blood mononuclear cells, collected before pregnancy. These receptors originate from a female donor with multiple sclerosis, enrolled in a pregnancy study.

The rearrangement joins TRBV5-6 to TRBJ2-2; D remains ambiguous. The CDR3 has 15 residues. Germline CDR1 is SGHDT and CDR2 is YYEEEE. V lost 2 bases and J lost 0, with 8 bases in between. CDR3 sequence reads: CASSLGRTNTGELFF. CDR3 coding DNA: TGTGCCAGCAGCTTAGGCAGGACGAACACCGGGGAGCTGTTTTTT.

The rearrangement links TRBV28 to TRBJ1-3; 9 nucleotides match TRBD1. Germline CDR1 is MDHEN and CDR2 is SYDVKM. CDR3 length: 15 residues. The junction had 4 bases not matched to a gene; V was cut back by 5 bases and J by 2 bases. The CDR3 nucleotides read TGTGCCAGCAGTCCCCGACAGGGGGCTGGAAACACCATATATTTT. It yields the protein CASSPRQGAGNTIYF.

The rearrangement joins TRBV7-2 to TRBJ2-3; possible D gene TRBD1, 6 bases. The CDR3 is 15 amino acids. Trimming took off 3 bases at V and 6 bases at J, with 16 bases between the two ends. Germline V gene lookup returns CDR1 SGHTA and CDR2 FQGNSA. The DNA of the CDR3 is TGTGCCAGCAGCTTGGCAGGGGCCCACATGGATACGCAGTATTTT. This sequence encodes CASSLAGAHMDTQYF.